The T cell receptor beta chain under discussion was sequenced for a study of blood T cell repertoires in COVID-19. V was clipped by 0 bases and J by 5 bases; unmatched bases: 5. Per the germline V gene, CDR1 is SGHAT and CDR2 is FQDESV (reference sequence). The CDR3 has 15 residues. Source study methods: Estimated nucleated cell counts came from reference gene primer amplification. The table came from immunoSEQ multiplex PCR; TCRdb's copy has only in-frame clones and leaves some out. Clone size and V and J calls were adopted from that table, with D and trimming inferred from the DNA. Counted here are about 240,000 clones, 82% occurring once; the ten biggest clones make up roughly 3.4%.

The clonotype was recovered from a woman in her late teens or twenties with acute or convalescent COVID-19. This chain uses TRBV11-1 with TRBJ2-5, with 8 bases lining up with TRBD2. Sequences were obtained from peripheral blood. The CDR3 region has the DNA TGTGCCAGCAGCTTAGCGTTAGCGGGACGGGAGACCCAGTACTTC. It specifies CASSLALAGRETQYF.